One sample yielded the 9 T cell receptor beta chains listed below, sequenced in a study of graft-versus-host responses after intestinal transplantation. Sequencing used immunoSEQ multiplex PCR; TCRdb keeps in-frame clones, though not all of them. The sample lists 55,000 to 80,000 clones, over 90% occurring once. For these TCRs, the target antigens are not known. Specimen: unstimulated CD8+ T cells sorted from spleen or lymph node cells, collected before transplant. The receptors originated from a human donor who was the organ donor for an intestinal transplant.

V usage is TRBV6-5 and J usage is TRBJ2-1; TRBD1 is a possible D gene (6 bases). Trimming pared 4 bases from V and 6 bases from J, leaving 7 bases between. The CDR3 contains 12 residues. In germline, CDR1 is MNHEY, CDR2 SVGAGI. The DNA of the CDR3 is TGTGCCAGCAGTTGGGACACCAATGAGCAGTTCTTC. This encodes CASSWDTNEQFF.

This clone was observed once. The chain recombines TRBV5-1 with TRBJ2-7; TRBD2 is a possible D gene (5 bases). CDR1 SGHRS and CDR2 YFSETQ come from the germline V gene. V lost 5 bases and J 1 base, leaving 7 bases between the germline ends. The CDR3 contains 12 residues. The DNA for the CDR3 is TGCGCCAGCAGGGAGGTATCCTACGAGCAGTACTTC. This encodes CASREVSYEQYF.

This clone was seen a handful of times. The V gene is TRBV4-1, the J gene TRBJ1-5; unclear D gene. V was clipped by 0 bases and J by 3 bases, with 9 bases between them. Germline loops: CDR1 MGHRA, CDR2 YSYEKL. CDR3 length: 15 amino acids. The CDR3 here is CASSQELTDNQPQHF. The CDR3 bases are TGCGCCAGCAGCCAAGAGTTAACAGACAATCAGCCCCAGCATTTT.

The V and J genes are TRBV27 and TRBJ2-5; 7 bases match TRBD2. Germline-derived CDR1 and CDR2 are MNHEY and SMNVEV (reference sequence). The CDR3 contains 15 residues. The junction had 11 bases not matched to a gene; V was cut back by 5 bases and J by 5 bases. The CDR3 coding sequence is TGTGCCAGCAGTCCCAGCCCGGGGGGTAGGGAGACCCAGTACTTC. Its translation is CASSPSPGGRETQYF.

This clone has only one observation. CDR3 region: CASIAGGIDNEQFF. In DNA form, the CDR3 reads TGTGCCAGCATCGCCGGGGGGATTGACAATGAGCAGTTCTTC. The V call is TRBV7-9, the J call TRBJ2-1; 7 nucleotides agree with TRBD2. The CDR3 contains 14 residues. V shed 7 bases, J shed 5 bases, and the junction held 8 bases outside the gene matches. Germline V gives CDR1 SEHNR, CDR2 FQNEAQ (reference sequence).

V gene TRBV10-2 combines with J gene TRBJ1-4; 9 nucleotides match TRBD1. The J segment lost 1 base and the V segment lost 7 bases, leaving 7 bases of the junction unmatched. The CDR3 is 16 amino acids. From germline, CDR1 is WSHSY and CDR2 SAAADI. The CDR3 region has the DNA TGCGCCAGCAAAGGGACAGGGATGGAAACTAATGAAAAACTGTTTTTT. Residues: CASKGTGMETNEKLFF.

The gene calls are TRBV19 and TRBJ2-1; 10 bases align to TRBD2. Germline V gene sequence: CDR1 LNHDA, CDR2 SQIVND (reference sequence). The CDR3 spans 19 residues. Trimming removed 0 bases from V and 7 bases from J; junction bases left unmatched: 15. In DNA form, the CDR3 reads TGTGCCAGTAGTATAGATCTGGTTAGCGGGAGGTCGCGAGAAAATGAGCAGTTCTTC. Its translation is CASSIDLVSGRSRENEQFF.

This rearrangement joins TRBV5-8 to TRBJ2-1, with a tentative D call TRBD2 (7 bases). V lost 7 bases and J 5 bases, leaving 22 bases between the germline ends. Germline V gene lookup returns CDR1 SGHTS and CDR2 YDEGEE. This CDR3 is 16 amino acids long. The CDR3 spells CASAPLQGGAHNEQFF. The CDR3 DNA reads TGTGCCAGCGCCCCTCTACAGGGAGGGGCCCACAATGAGCAGTTCTTC.

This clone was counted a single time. The CDR3: CASSFSRAGGEQFF. The CDR3 DNA is TGTGCCAGCAGTTTCTCCCGGGCGGGGGGTGAGCAGTTCTTC. V usage is TRBV27 and J usage is TRBJ2-1; the match to TRBD2 covers 8 bases. The CDR3 is 14 amino acids. The germline CDR1 and CDR2 sequences are MNHEY and SMNVEV (reference sequence). The V gene end was trimmed by 3 bases and the J gene end by 9 bases; junction bases not matched to a gene: 7.